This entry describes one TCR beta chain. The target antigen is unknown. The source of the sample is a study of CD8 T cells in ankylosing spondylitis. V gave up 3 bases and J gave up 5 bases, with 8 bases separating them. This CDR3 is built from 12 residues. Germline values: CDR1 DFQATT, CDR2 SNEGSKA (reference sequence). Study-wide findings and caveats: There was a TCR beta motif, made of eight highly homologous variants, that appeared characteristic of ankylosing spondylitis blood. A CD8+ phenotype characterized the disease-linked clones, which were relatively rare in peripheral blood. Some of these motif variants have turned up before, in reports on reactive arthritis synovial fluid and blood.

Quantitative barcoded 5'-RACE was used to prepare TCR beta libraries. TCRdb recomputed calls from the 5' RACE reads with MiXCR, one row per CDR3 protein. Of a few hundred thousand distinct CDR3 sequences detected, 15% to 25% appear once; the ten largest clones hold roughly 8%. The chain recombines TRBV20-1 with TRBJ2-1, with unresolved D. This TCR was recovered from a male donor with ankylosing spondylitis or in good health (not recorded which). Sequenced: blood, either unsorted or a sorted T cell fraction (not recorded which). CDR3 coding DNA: TGCAGTGCTAGTAAGGGAAACAATGAGCAGTTCTTC. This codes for CSASKGNNEQFF.